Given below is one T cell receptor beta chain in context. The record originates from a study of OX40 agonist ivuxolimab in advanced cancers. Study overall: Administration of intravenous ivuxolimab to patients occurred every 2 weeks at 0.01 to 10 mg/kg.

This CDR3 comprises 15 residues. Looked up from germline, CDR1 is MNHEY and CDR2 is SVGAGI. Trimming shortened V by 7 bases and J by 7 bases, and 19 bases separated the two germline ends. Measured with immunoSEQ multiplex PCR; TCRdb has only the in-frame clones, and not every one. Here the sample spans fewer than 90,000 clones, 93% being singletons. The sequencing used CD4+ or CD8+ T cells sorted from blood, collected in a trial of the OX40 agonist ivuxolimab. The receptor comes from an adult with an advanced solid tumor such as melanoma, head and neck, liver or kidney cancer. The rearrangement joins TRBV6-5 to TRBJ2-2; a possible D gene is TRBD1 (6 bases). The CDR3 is CASTNVQGWGGELFF. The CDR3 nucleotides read TGTGCCAGCACCAATGTACAGGGTTGGGGCGGGGAGCTGTTTTTT.